These 14 T cell receptor beta chains came from one sample sequenced in a study of long-term antiretroviral therapy in people with HIV. The assay, immunoSEQ v3.0, was run at survey level. Sequenced by immunoSEQ multiplex PCR; TCRdb stores in-frame clones only, minus some. The data contain about 30,000 clones, over 90% of them singletons. The material was unsorted PBMCs, obtained 5.3 years after starting antiretroviral therapy. The receptors stem from a man aged 45-65 years with HIV.

V usage is TRBV2 and J usage is TRBJ1-2, with TRBD1 identical over 12 bases. The ends lost 9 bases at V and 7 bases at J; junction bases unmatched: 12. This CDR3 contains 15 residues. Germline lookup yields CDR1 SNHLY and CDR2 FYNNEI. The DNA of the CDR3 is TGTGCCAGTAGATCCGGGACAGGGGGCGCGGTTGGCTACACCTTC. Amino acids: CASRSGTGGAVGYTF.

CDR3 protein: CASSRRQGRSGNTIYF. For the CDR3, the DNA is TGTGCCAGCAGCCGTAGACAGGGGAGGTCTGGAAACACCATATATTTT. V and J are TRBV13 and TRBJ1-3, with TRBD1 matching 8 bases. V lost 5 bases and J lost 1; bases outside the gene matches: 7. CDR1 is PRHDT and CDR2 is FYEKMQ in the germline V gene (reference sequence). This CDR3 region has 16 residues.

This clone has only one observation. The rearrangement links TRBV30 to TRBJ1-6; D possibly corresponds to TRBD1 (5 bases). Trimming took 3 bases from V and 7 from J, leaving 13 bases between them. The CDR3 extends over 14 amino acids. CDR1 is GTSNPN and CDR2 is SVGIG in the germline V gene (reference sequence). This CDR3 reads CAWRVEGRNSPLHF. The CDR3 nucleotides read TGTGCCTGGAGGGTGGAGGGGAGGAATTCACCCCTCCACTTT.

The chain joins TRBV2 to TRBJ1-1; no definite D call. CDR3 length equals 16 residues. The V and J ends lost 0 bases and 4 bases respectively, with 15 bases between them. Germline CDR1 is SNHLY and CDR2 is FYNNEI. In nucleotides, the CDR3 is TGTGCCAGCAGTGAAGCATCAGGCCGCTCGAGCACTGAAGCTTTCTTT. Amino acid sequence: CASSEASGRSSTEAFF.

V is TRBV30 and J is TRBJ1-1; TRBD1 is a possible D gene (6 bases). The germline V gene has CDR1 GTSNPN and CDR2 SVGIG (reference sequence). V lost 4 bases to trimming and J lost 2 bases, with 8 bases between them. The CDR3 totals 12 residues. The CDR3 spells CAWTGTNTEAFF. The CDR3 DNA sequence: TGTGCCTGGACAGGGACAAACACTGAAGCTTTCTTT.

This clone is a singleton in its sample. V and J are TRBV14 and TRBJ2-7; 7 positions agree with TRBD1. Germline assignment: CDR1 SGHDN and CDR2 FVKESK. Trimming took 1 base from V and 2 from J; bases not matched to a gene: 5. There are 15 residues in the CDR3. CDR3 in DNA: TGTGCCAGCAGCCAAGGGAGGACAGGTCCCTACGAGCAGTACTTC. Protein product: CASSQGRTGPYEQYF.

The rearrangement joins TRBV19 to TRBJ1-6; 8 nucleotides match TRBD1. V was clipped by 5 bases and J by 8 bases; unmatched bases: 8. The CDR3 loop spans 15 amino acids. Germline V gene data show CDR1 as LNHDA and CDR2 as SQIVND (reference sequence). In DNA form, the CDR3 reads TGTGCCAGTAGTGAATCGACAGGGGCAGATTCACCCCTCCACTTT. Translating it yields CASSESTGADSPLHF.

This rearrangement joins TRBV6-5 to TRBJ2-2, with 7 bases aligning to TRBD1. The CDR3 covers 15 residues. From germline, CDR1 is MNHEY and CDR2 SVGAGI. Trimming removed 6 bases from V and 0 bases from J; junction bases left unmatched: 4. CDR3 nucleotide sequence: TGTGCCAGCAGGCCCGGGACAGCGAACACCGGGGAGCTGTTTTTT. Translating gives CASRPGTANTGELFF.

This clone was counted once. This chain uses TRBV7-8 with TRBJ2-1, with 8 bases identical to TRBD2. Germline V gene data show CDR1 as SGHVS and CDR2 as FQNEAQ. The CDR3 totals 16 residues. V lost 4 bases, J lost 10 bases, and 15 bases stayed unmatched. In nucleotides, the CDR3 is TGTGCCAGCAGCTCCGCGGGGCGGGGGGCCCGGGGAGAGCAGTTCTTC. This translates into CASSSAGRGARGEQFF. Looking up the rest from reference TRBV7-8 and TRBJ2-1 gives the full variable domain: GAGVSQSPRYKVAKRGQDVALRCDPISGHVSLFWYQQALGQGPEFLTYFQNEAQLDKSGLPSDRFFAERPEGSVSTLKIQRTQQEDSAVYLCASSSAGRGARGEQFFGPGTRLTVL.

This clone was detected only once. The chain has TRBV19 and TRBJ2-3, with D possibly being TRBD1 or TRBD2 (5 bases each). V was clipped by 3 bases and J by 4 bases, with 20 bases between them. The germline V gene encodes CDR1 LNHDA and CDR2 SQIVND (reference sequence). This CDR3 has 17 amino acids. The DNA for the CDR3 is TGTGCCAGTAGTATCCGACCGTTCAAGGGGAGCGCAGATACGCAGTATTTT. This encodes CASSIRPFKGSADTQYF.

This chain connects TRBV7-8 to TRBJ1-6; D is undetermined. The CDR3 contains 15 residues. CDR1 SGHVS and CDR2 FQNEAQ come from the germline V gene. The V and J ends lost 1 base and 9 bases respectively, with 13 bases between them. The CDR3 sequence: CASSLVSTAASPLHF. The CDR3 region has the DNA TGTGCCAGCAGCTTAGTGTCCACCGCGGCTTCACCCCTCCACTTT.

CDR3: CASSLGSGGPDTQYF. The CDR3 DNA is TGCGCCAGCAGCTTGGGCTCAGGGGGCCCAGATACGCAGTATTTT. The V call is TRBV5-1, the J call TRBJ2-3, with TRBD1 matching 8 bases. This CDR3 has 15 amino acids. V shed 0 bases and J 4 bases; nucleotides not matched to a gene: 4. The germline V gene has CDR1 SGHRS and CDR2 YFSETQ.

The J gene is TRBJ2-1, the V gene TRBV6-6; 8 bases fit TRBD2. The CDR3 loop spans 15 amino acids. CDR1 is MNHNY, CDR2 SVGAGI, per germline (reference sequence). V lost 5 bases, J lost 4 bases, and 7 bases stayed unmatched. CDR3 residues: CASSKGLAVYNEQFF. In nucleotides, the CDR3 is TGTGCCAGCAGTAAAGGACTAGCAGTTTACAATGAGCAGTTCTTC.

The rearrangement uses TRBV25-1 and TRBJ1-2, with 10 bases that match TRBD1. The CDR3 spans 17 residues. Trimming at V came to 2 bases and at J to 1 base, leaving 7 bases not matched to a gene. Germline V gives CDR1 MGHDK, CDR2 SYGVNS. The CDR3 coding sequence is TGTGCCAGCAGTGAAGGTCGGCGGGACAGGGGTAACTATGGCTACACCTTC. Residues: CASSEGRRDRGNYGYTF.